The TCR beta chain described here comes from a study of blood T cell repertoires in COVID-19. Trimming took 6 bases from V and 4 from J, leaving 14 bases between them. This CDR3 spans 14 amino acids. From germline, CDR1 is MNHEY and CDR2 SMNVEV (reference sequence). Authors' processing steps: Reference gene primer amplification gave estimated nucleated cell counts. Produced via immunoSEQ multiplex PCR; TCRdb's table is partial and in-frame only. For V, J and clone size, that table is used; D and trimming come from the DNA. In the table there are roughly 230,000 clones, more than 65% of which are singletons.

The chain combines TRBV27 with TRBJ2-3, with D possibly matching TRBD2 (6 bases). The source is a man aged 45-65 years with active or convalescent COVID-19. The specimen sequenced was peripheral blood. The CDR3 protein is CASRPGTPPDTQYF. The CDR3 DNA reads as TGTGCCAGCAGGCCTGGGACTCCCCCAGATACGCAGTATTTT.